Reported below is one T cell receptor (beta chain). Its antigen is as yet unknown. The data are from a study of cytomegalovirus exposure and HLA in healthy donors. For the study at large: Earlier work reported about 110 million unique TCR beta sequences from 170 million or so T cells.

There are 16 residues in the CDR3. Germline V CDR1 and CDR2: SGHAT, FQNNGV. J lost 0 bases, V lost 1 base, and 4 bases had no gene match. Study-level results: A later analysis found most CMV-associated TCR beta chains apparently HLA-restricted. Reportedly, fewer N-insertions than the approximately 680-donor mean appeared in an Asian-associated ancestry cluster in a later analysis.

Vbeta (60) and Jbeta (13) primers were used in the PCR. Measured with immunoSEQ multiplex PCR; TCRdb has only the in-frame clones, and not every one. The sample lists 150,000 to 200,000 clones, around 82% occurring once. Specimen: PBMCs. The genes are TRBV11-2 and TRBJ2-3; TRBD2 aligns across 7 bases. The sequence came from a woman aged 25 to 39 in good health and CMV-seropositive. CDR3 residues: CASSLGVRGSTDTQYF. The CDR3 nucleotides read TGTGCCAGCAGCTTAGGGGTGCGGGGGAGCACAGATACGCAGTATTTT.